This is a list of T cell receptor beta chains from one sample in a study of T cell responses to AZD1222 COVID-19 vaccine. Generated by immunoSEQ multiplex PCR, the TCRdb table keeps only in-frame clones and is missing some. The sample records 70,000 to 90,000 clones, 86% being singletons. This specimen consisted of peripheral blood, obtained on day 0 of AZD1222 vaccination. These receptors all come from an adult in good health. CDR3s include the opening cysteine and the closing phenylalanine or tryptophan. The D gene is left open where the match is weak. Clone size is given for some rows only: seen once, a few or many times, or a class if the clone is expanded.

TGCGCCAGCACCGACCCAGGGGGCGGTGGAAACACCATATATTTT,CASTDPGGGGNTIYF,TRBV5-1,TRBJ1-3,-,TRBD1
TGTGCCAGCAGTCCCCCCCAGGGGTCTAATGAAAAACTGTTTTTT,CASSPPQGSNEKLFF,TRBV28,TRBJ1-4,-,-
TGTGCCAGCAGCTCCAGGACAGGTCCCCCGTTTTCCTACGAGCAGTACTTC,CASSSRTGPPFSYEQYF,TRBV7-9,TRBJ2-7,-,TRBD1
TGTGCCAGCAGTTTATCAGATCCGCCCCAGCATTTT,CASSLSDPPQHF,TRBV28,TRBJ1-5,-,-
TGCGCCAGCAGTCCCCAGGCCTCTGGAAACACCATATATTTT,CASSPQASGNTIYF,TRBV5-1,TRBJ1-3,-,-
TGTGCCAGCAGCTTAGCCCCTAGCGGGACCAAGCAGTACTTC,CASSLAPSGTKQYF,TRBV7-2,TRBJ2-7,-,TRBD2
TGTGCCAGCAGCTTAGGACTAGCGACATACTCCTACGAGCAGTACTTC,CASSLGLATYSYEQYF,TRBV7-2,TRBJ2-7,-,TRBD2
TGTGCCAGCAGTTCCTTATTCTTAGACAGGCTGAACACTGAAGCTTTCTTT,CASSSLFLDRLNTEAFF,TRBV6-2/TRBV6-3,TRBJ1-1,-,-
TGTGCCAGCAGCCCGGAAGGCTACGAGCAGTACTTC,CASSPEGYEQYF,TRBV9,TRBJ2-7,-,-
TGTGCCACCAGTGACTTCGGGACCCATACCAACAATGAGCAGTTCTTC,CATSDFGTHTNNEQFF,TRBV24-1,TRBJ2-1,-,-
TGTGCCAGCAGCTTAACGGGGACAGGGGATGTCACTGAAGCTTTCTTT,CASSLTGTGDVTEAFF,TRBV7-3,TRBJ1-1,-,TRBD1
TGCGCCAGCAGGGGGAGCGTGAACACTGAAGCTTTCTTT,CASRGSVNTEAFF,TRBV10-1,TRBJ1-1,-,-
TGTGCCAGCCAGAACCGGGACAATGCCTTCTATAGCAATCAGCCCCAGCATTTT,CASQNRDNAFYSNQPQHF,TRBV19,TRBJ1-5,-,-
TGTGCCAGTACAGCCCCGGGACTAGCGTTCGAGCAGTACTTC,CASTAPGLAFEQYF,TRBV19,TRBJ2-7,-,TRBD2
TGCGCCAGCAGCCAAGAGGCCCCACGGTTAAGTAATGAAAAACTGTTTTTT,CASSQEAPRLSNEKLFF,TRBV4-1,TRBJ1-4,-,-
TGCGCCAGCAGCAGGACAGGGGTCGGCACTGAAGCTTTCTTT,CASSRTGVGTEAFF,TRBV5-1,TRBJ1-1,-,TRBD1
TGTGCCAGTCTATCTAGGGGGGGCAATCAGCCCCAGCATTTT,CASLSRGGNQPQHF,TRBV19,TRBJ1-5,-,-
TGTGCCAGCAGCGTAGCCGGGAGGGGAGAGACCCAGTACTTC,CASSVAGRGETQYF,TRBV9,TRBJ2-5,-,TRBD2
TGTGCCAGCTCACCGGACGGGACGCATGACGGGCAGTACTTC,CASSPDGTHDGQYF,TRBV18,TRBJ2-7,-,-
TGTGCCAGCAGGCCCGGGGGGGAAGAGACCCAGTACTTC,CASRPGGEETQYF,TRBV6-5,TRBJ2-5,-,TRBD2
TGCGCCAGCAGCTTCGGACCGAACCCCCAAGAGACCCAGTACTTC,CASSFGPNPQETQYF,TRBV5-1,TRBJ2-5,-,-
TGTGCCTGGAGTGGAACAGGCAATCAGCCCCAGCATTTT,CAWSGTGNQPQHF,TRBV30,TRBJ1-5,once,-
TGTGCCGCCGACAGACGGACATTCTATGGCTACACCTTC,CAADRRTFYGYTF,TRBV30,TRBJ1-2,-,-
TGTGCCAGCAGCTTAGGGGCTAGCTGGGGCTCTTACAATGAGCAGTTCTTC,CASSLGASWGSYNEQFF,TRBV7-9,TRBJ2-1,-,-
TGTGCCAGCAGTTACCCCTTACCCGGGGGTTCACCCCTCCACTTT,CASSYPLPGGSPLHF,TRBV6-2/TRBV6-3,TRBJ1-6,-,-
TGTGCCTGGAGTGTACGTATTCGAACGGGCTATGGCTACACCTTC,CAWSVRIRTGYGYTF,TRBV30,TRBJ1-2,-,-
TGCAGCGTTCAGGCCGTTAACTATGGCTACACCTTC,CSVQAVNYGYTF,TRBV29-1,TRBJ1-2,-,-
TGTGCCAGCAGCAGAGGAGGGAGTGGCACCGGGGAGCTGTTTTTT,CASSRGGSGTGELFF,TRBV11-3,TRBJ2-2,-,-
TGTGCCAGCAGCTTAGTTGGAGCTGGGACCGGGGAGCTGTTTTTT,CASSLVGAGTGELFF,TRBV7-2,TRBJ2-2,few,-
TGCGCCAGCAGCCGACTGGACAGGGGGGTCTCTGGAAACACCATATATTTT,CASSRLDRGVSGNTIYF,TRBV5-1,TRBJ1-3,few,TRBD1
TGCGCCAGCAGTCCCAGTCTTCGGAATACGCAGTATTTT,CASSPSLRNTQYF,TRBV10-1,TRBJ2-3,-,-
TGTGCCAGCAAGCTTAATGAAAAACTGTTTTTT,CASKLNEKLFF,TRBV6-5,TRBJ1-4,-,-
TGTGCCAGCAGCTCCCAGGGACAGGGTTCCTACAATGAGCAGTTCTTC,CASSSQGQGSYNEQFF,TRBV7-3,TRBJ2-1,-,TRBD1
TGTGCCAGCAGTGAACTAGACGATACGCAGTATTTT,CASSELDDTQYF,TRBV2,TRBJ2-3,-,-
TGTGCCAGCAGTTTAGCGGACAGGGTTAGAAACACCATATATTTT,CASSLADRVRNTIYF,TRBV28,TRBJ1-3,-,TRBD1
TGTGCCAGCAGCTTATCTACAGCTACTAATGAAAAACTGTTTTTT,CASSLSTATNEKLFF,TRBV7-9,TRBJ1-4,-,-
TGTGCCAGCAGCAGTTACCTCGAAGCTTTCTTT,CASSSYLEAFF,TRBV6-5,TRBJ1-1,-,-
TGTGCCATTCAAGCGGGAGGCACAGATACGCAGTATTTT,CAIQAGGTDTQYF,TRBV24-1,TRBJ2-3,-,TRBD2
TGTGCCAGCAGCCAAGGTTCGGGAGTGAACTACGAGCAGTACTTC,CASSQGSGVNYEQYF,TRBV3-1/TRBV3-2,TRBJ2-7,-,-
TGTGCCAGCAGCTTAGGAGGACTAGCGGGCACAGATACGCAGTATTTT,CASSLGGLAGTDTQYF,TRBV7-2,TRBJ2-3,-,TRBD2
TGCGCCAGCAGGGAGGGGGGTTCGGGCTATGGCTACACCTTC,CASREGGSGYGYTF,TRBV4-1,TRBJ1-2,-,-
TGTGCCAGCAGCTTAGTCGGGGGGAACACTGAAGCTTTCTTT,CASSLVGGNTEAFF,TRBV7-8,TRBJ1-1,-,-